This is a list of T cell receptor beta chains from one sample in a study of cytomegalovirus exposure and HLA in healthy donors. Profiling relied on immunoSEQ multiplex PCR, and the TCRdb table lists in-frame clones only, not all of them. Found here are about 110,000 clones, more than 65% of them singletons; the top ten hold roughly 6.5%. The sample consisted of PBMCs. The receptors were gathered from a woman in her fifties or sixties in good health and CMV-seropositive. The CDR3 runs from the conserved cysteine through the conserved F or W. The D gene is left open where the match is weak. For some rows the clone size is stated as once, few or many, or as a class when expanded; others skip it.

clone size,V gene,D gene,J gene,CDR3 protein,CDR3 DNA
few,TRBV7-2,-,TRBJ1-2,CASSFGALYGYTF,TGTGCCAGCAGCTTTGGTGCCCTATATGGCTACACCTTC
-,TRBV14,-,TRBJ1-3,CASSQQYSGNTIYF,TGTGCCAGCAGCCAACAATACAGCGGAAACACCATATATTTT
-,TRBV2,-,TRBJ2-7,CATSGGVSYEQYF,TGTGCTACCTCGGGGGGCGTGTCCTACGAGCAGTACTTC
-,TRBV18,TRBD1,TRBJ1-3,CASSPAVMTGRSGNTIYF,TGTGCCAGCTCACCGGCGGTAATGACAGGGCGCTCTGGAAACACCATATATTTT
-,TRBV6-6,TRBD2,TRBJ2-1,CASSYEAGAKNEQFF,TGTGCCAGCAGTTACGAAGCGGGGGCCAAAAATGAGCAGTTCTTC
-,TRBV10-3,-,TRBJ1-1,CAISDRGAGTEAFF,TGTGCCATCAGTGACCGGGGGGCGGGAACTGAAGCTTTCTTT
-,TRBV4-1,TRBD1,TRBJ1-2,CASSQDLGTANYGYTF,TGCGCCAGCAGCCAAGATCTCGGGACAGCCAACTATGGCTACACCTTC
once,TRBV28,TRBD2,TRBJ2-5,CASSYMSGGRGTQYF,TGTGCCAGCAGTTATATGAGCGGGGGAAGGGGGACCCAGTACTTC
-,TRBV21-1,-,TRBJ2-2,CASSKVSGAGTGELFF,TGTGCCAGCAGCAAAGTGTCAGGTGCGGGCACCGGGGAGCTGTTTTTT
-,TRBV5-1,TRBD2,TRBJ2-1,CASSGGDLPSGLYNEQFF,TGCGCCAGCAGCGGGGGGGACCTCCCTAGCGGACTCTACAATGAGCAGTTCTTC
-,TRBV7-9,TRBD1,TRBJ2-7,CSSRPGQGAYEQYF,TGTTCCAGCAGGCCCGGACAGGGAGCCTACGAGCAGTACTTC
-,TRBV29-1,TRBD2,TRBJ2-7,CSVTTSGGAVLYEQYF,TGCAGCGTCACGACTAGCGGGGGGGCTGTCCTATACGAGCAGTACTTC
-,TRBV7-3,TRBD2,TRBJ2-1,CASSSLAVSYNEQFF,TGTGCCAGCAGCTCTCTAGCGGTCTCCTACAATGAGCAGTTCTTC
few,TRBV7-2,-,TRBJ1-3,CASSPGRSSGNTIYF,TGTGCCAGCAGCCCCGGAAGGAGCTCTGGAAACACCATATATTTT
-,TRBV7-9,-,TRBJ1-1,CASSLGIGVGDTEAFF,TGTGCCAGCAGCTTAGGAATTGGGGTCGGGGACACTGAAGCTTTCTTT
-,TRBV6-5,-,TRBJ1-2,CASSRTEGTAYGYTF,TGTGCCAGCAGTCGGACAGAAGGAACAGCCTATGGCTACACCTTC
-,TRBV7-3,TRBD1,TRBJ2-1,CASSMTGSNEQFF,TGTGCCAGCAGCATGACAGGGTCCAATGAGCAGTTCTTC
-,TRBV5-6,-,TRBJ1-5,CASSSFAHSNQPQHF,TGTGCCAGCAGCTCTTTCGCACATAGCAATCAGCCCCAGCATTTT
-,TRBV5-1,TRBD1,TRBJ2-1,CASSLLGQGYNEQFF,TGCGCCAGCAGCTTGTTAGGACAGGGGTACAATGAGCAGTTCTTC
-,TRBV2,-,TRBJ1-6,CASSDSQGSPLHF,TGTGCCAGCTCTGACAGTCAGGGTTCACCCCTCCACTTT
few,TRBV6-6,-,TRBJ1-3,CASSRPLGQGNTIYF,TGTGCCAGCAGCCGTCCACTAGGCCAAGGAAACACCATATATTTT
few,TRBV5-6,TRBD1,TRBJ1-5,CASSKRTGVQPQHF,TGTGCCAGCAGCAAAAGGACAGGGGTTCAGCCCCAGCATTTT
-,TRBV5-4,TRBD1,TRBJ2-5,CASSLTGGETQYF,TGTGCCAGCAGCTTGACAGGGGGGGAGACCCAGTACTTC
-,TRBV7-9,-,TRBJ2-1,CASSLIGGAYNEQFF,TGTGCCAGCAGCTTAATAGGCGGAGCCTACAATGAGCAGTTCTTC
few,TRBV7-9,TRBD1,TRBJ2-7,CASSLDREPYEQYF,TGTGCCAGCAGCTTGGACAGGGAACCCTACGAGCAGTACTTC
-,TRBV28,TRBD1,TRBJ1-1,CASSSGTGVVEAFF,TGTGCCAGCAGTTCTGGGACAGGGGTTGTTGAAGCTTTCTTT
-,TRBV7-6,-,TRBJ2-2,CASSITKWGQNTGELFF,TGTGCCAGCAGCATCACAAAATGGGGGCAGAACACCGGGGAGCTGTTTTTT
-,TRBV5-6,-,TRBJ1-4,CASSSGSGYEKLFF,TGTGCCAGCAGCTCGGGGTCAGGTTATGAAAAACTGTTTTTT
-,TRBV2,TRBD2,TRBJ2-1,CASSFPGTSGGGPYNEQFF,TGTGCCAGCAGTTTCCCCGGGACTAGCGGGGGGGGGCCCTACAATGAGCAGTTCTTC